Listed here are 24 T cell receptor beta chains from one sample, sequenced in a study of T cell responses to AZD1222 COVID-19 vaccine. TCRdb's copy holds only in-frame clones and misses some; the assay was immunoSEQ multiplex PCR. The sample has 150,000 to 200,000 clones; around 90% are singletons. The input for sequencing was peripheral blood, taken on day 0 of AZD1222 vaccination. These receptors came from an adult in good health.

This clone was detected only once. This sequence joins TRBV19 and TRBJ2-5; 9 bases match TRBD1. J lost 4 bases, V lost 1 base, and 10 bases had no gene match. The CDR3 sequence is 17 residues long. Germline loops: CDR1 LNHDA, CDR2 SQIVND (reference sequence). CDR3: CASSIAHDRGFSETQYF. DNA of the CDR3: TGTGCCAGTAGTATAGCCCACGACAGGGGGTTTTCAGAGACCCAGTACTTC. Drawing the rest from reference TRBV19 and TRBJ2-5, the complete variable domain is DGGITQSPKYLFRKEGQNVTLSCEQNLNHDAMYWYRQDPGQGLRLIYYSQIVNDFQKGDIAEGYSVSREKKESFPLTVTSAQKNPTAFYLCASSIAHDRGFSETQYFGPGTRLLVL.

The chain has TRBV30 and TRBJ2-7; D is undetermined. Per the germline V gene, CDR1 is GTSNPN and CDR2 is SVGIG (reference sequence). V lost 2 bases, J lost 3 bases, and 11 bases lay in between. The CDR3 is 13 amino acids. For the CDR3, the DNA is TGTGCCTGGAGTTCAGCCCCTCTCTACGAGCAGTACTTC. Protein sequence: CAWSSAPLYEQYF.

The CDR3 nucleotides read TGTGCCAGCAGCCAGCAATTCACAGGGGCAAATGAAAAACTGTTTTTT. This sequence encodes CASSQQFTGANEKLFF. The rearrangement links TRBV5-4 to TRBJ1-4, with TRBD1 matching 7 bases. V gave up 4 bases and J gave up 5 bases; unmatched junction bases: 11. Per the germline V gene, CDR1 is SGHNT and CDR2 is YYREEE (reference sequence). This CDR3 is 16 amino acids long.

The gene calls are TRBV7-2 and TRBJ1-6, with 8 bases identical to TRBD1. V dropped 1 base and J dropped 7; count of bases not matched to a gene: 0. The CDR3 totals 14 residues. Per the germline V gene, CDR1 is SGHTA and CDR2 is FQGNSA. The CDR3 sequence: CASSLGDRNSPLHF. The CDR3 bases are TGTGCCAGCAGCTTAGGGGACAGGAATTCACCCCTCCACTTT.

The chain links TRBV10-1 to TRBJ2-5; TRBD1 matches 12 bases. Germline V gene lookup returns CDR1 WNHNN and CDR2 SYGVQD (reference sequence). V was pared by 8 bases and J by 3 bases, with 10 bases of the junction left unmatched. The CDR3 contains 16 residues. CDR3 amino acids: CASHKEGQGAKETQYF. DNA for the CDR3: TGCGCCAGCCACAAAGAGGGACAGGGGGCGAAAGAGACCCAGTACTTC.

The chain recombines TRBV7-2 with TRBJ1-3, with D possibly matching TRBD1 (6 bases). Germline CDR1 and CDR2: SGHTA and FQGNSA. V was cut by 5 bases and J by 4 bases, with 18 bases left in between. The CDR3 is 16 amino acids. CDR3: CASSPHPGATGNTIYF. CDR3 DNA: TGTGCCAGCAGCCCCCATCCGGGGGCGACCGGAAACACCATATATTTT. Drawing the rest from reference TRBV7-2 and TRBJ1-3, the complete variable domain is GAGVSQSPSNKVTEKGKDVELRCDPISGHTALYWYRQSLGQGLEFLIYFQGNSAPDKSGLPSDRFSAERTGGSVSTLTIQRTQQEDSAVYLCASSPHPGATGNTIYFGEGSWLTVV.

The V call is TRBV6-5, the J call TRBJ2-2; 10 bases are shared with TRBD2. J was trimmed by 4 bases and V by 6 bases; bases with no gene match: 5. The CDR3 runs to 15 residues. Germline V gene lookup returns CDR1 MNHEY and CDR2 SVGAGI. Here the CDR3 reads CASSRSGGATGELFF. CDR3 nucleotide sequence: TGTGCCAGCAGCCGAAGCGGGGGGGCCACCGGGGAGCTGTTTTTT.

The genes are TRBV5-3 and TRBJ1-3; 7 bases agree with TRBD1. TRBV5-3 is an ORF, with its function uncertain. With 3 bases clipped from V and 2 bases from J, the junction kept 8 bases outside the gene matches. The CDR3 loop spans 16 amino acids. The CDR3 here is CARSYHAGGPGNTIYF. For the CDR3, the DNA is TGTGCCAGAAGCTACCACGCAGGGGGGCCTGGAAACACCATATATTTT.

V usage is TRBV4-1 and J usage is TRBJ1-5, with a tentative D call TRBD1 (6 bases). CDR1 and CDR2 (germline): MGHRA, YSYEKL. The V and J ends lost 2 bases and 5 bases respectively, with 19 bases between them. The CDR3 contains 17 residues. The CDR3 is CASSQPQGQRKDQPQHF. CDR3 sequence (DNA): TGCGCCAGCAGCCAACCCCAAGGACAGAGAAAAGATCAGCCCCAGCATTTT.

The chain employs TRBV30 and TRBJ1-3; D ambiguous. V lost 0 bases, J lost 2 bases, and 8 bases lay in between. Germline V gene data show CDR1 as GTSNPN and CDR2 as SVGIG (reference sequence). This CDR3 is 14 amino acids long. CDR3 nucleotides: TGTGCCTGGAGTGTAAAGCAGCCTGGAAACACCATATATTTT. It encodes CAWSVKQPGNTIYF.

The chain recombines TRBV5-1 with TRBJ1-1, with D uncertain. Germline CDR1 and CDR2: SGHRS and YFSETQ. V lost 2 bases and J lost 1, with 6 bases in between. The CDR3 is 13 residues long. CDR3 amino acids: CASSFAGNTEAFF. As DNA, the CDR3 is TGCGCCAGCAGCTTCGCGGGGAACACTGAAGCTTTCTTT.

The CDR3 DNA is TGTGCCAGCAGCTTAGGTCCGGGAGTGAACACTGAAGCTTTCTTT. Amino acids: CASSLGPGVNTEAFF. The chain links TRBV11-2 to TRBJ1-1; D gene ambiguous. Germline CDR1 reads SGHAT; CDR2 reads FQNNGV. Trimming stripped 1 base from V and 0 bases from J, with 9 bases between. The CDR3 contains 15 residues.

The chain recombines TRBV29-1 with TRBJ2-1; 9 bases line up with TRBD2. Trimming at V came to 5 bases and at J to 7 bases, leaving 9 bases not matched to a gene. Per the germline V gene, CDR1 is SQVTM and CDR2 is ANQGSEA. The CDR3 totals 14 residues. DNA of the CDR3: TGCAGCGTTATCATAGCGGGGGCGGGGAATGAGCAGTTCTTC. Amino acids: CSVIIAGAGNEQFF.

J is TRBJ2-1 and V is TRBV4-3; no definite D call. Trimming took off 6 bases at V and 6 bases at J, with 12 bases between the two ends. The CDR3 consists of 13 residues. Germline V gives CDR1 LGHNA, CDR2 YSLEER. The CDR3 protein is CASSFFRINEQFF. Written as DNA, the CDR3 is TGCGCCAGCAGTTTTTTCCGCATCAATGAGCAGTTCTTC.

The chain links TRBV30 to TRBJ2-7, with 8 bases lining up with TRBD1. Trimming took 3 bases from V and 2 from J; bases not matched to a gene: 9. The CDR3 is made up of 15 amino acids. Germline assignment: CDR1 GTSNPN and CDR2 SVGIG (reference sequence). The CDR3 sequence: CAWRITGTGAYEQYF. The CDR3 DNA reads TGTGCCTGGAGGATAACCGGGACAGGAGCCTACGAGCAGTACTTC.

V is TRBV3-1 (or the pseudogene TRBV3-2) and J is TRBJ2-2; 9 positions agree with TRBD1. V lost 4 bases to trimming and J lost 1 base; unmatched junction nucleotides: 10. Germline CDR1 is LGHDT and CDR2 is YNNKEL (reference sequence). There are 18 residues in the CDR3. The CDR3 protein is CASSPQMGTGLNTGELFF. The CDR3 DNA reads as TGTGCCAGCAGCCCCCAAATGGGGACAGGGCTGAACACCGGGGAGCTGTTTTTT.

The chain links TRBV5-1 to TRBJ1-3; D remains unclear. V was clipped by 4 bases and J by 4 bases, with 18 bases between them. The V gene's germline CDR1 is SGHRS and CDR2 YFSETQ. The CDR3 extends over 16 amino acids. The CDR3 DNA reads as TGCGCCAGCAGCCCCCTTGGAGCGCGGACGGGAAACACCATATATTTT. Its protein is CASSPLGARTGNTIYF.

J is TRBJ2-1 and V is TRBV11-1; 11 bases match TRBD2. The CDR3 has 14 residues. The germline V gene has CDR1 SGHAT and CDR2 FQDESV (reference sequence). After removal of 5 bases from V and 7 bases from J, the junction contained 4 bases not matched to a gene. CDR3 DNA sequence: TGTGCCAGCAGCCCGGGACTAGCGGTAAATGAGCAGTTCTTC. It translates to CASSPGLAVNEQFF.

V usage is TRBV5-1 and J usage is TRBJ2-5; TRBD2 aligns across 14 bases. Germline loops: CDR1 SGHRS, CDR2 YFSETQ. The CDR3 has 18 residues. V lost 4 bases, J lost 2 bases, and 10 bases stayed unmatched. As DNA, the CDR3 is TGCGCCAGCAGCATAGGGACTAGCGGGAGAGGGAGGCAAGAGACCCAGTACTTC. It yields the protein CASSIGTSGRGRQETQYF.

The chain combines TRBV28 with TRBJ1-5; D might be TRBD1 (6 bases). The CDR3 runs to 16 residues. Trimming cost V 5 bases and J 3 bases, with 17 bases left between them. Germline V CDR1 and CDR2: MDHEN, SYDVKM. CDR3 bases: TGTGCCAGCAGTGCTAGGGGGTTCCTCCTCAATCAGCCCCAGCATTTT. It yields the protein CASSARGFLLNQPQHF.

The chain carries TRBV10-3 and TRBJ1-2, with D unresolved. CDR1 is ENHRY and CDR2 is SYGVKD in the germline V gene. This CDR3 region has 13 residues. V lost 7 bases to trimming and J lost 7 bases, with 16 bases between them. The CDR3 nucleotides read TGTGCCATCAAAGAAACTGGGGAGGGTGGCTACACCTTC. Translating gives CAIKETGEGGYTF.

The chain couples TRBV29-1 to TRBJ1-1; D gene unclear. Looked up from germline, CDR1 is SQVTM and CDR2 is ANQGSEA. The CDR3 extends over 16 amino acids. The V end was cut by 7 bases, the J end by 0 bases, with 21 bases between. CDR3 amino acids: CSANGGMGIMNTEAFF. For the CDR3, the DNA is TGCAGCGCCAATGGAGGGATGGGGATCATGAACACTGAAGCTTTCTTT.

The DNA for the CDR3 is TGCAGTGCTAGTCTCGACGGGGGTTCTGGCTACACCTTC. It specifies CSASLDGGSGYTF. The chain recombines TRBV20-1 with TRBJ1-2; tentatively, D is TRBD1 (5 bases). The V and J ends lost 3 bases and 7 bases respectively, with 15 bases between them. This CDR3 has 13 residues. Germline-derived CDR1 and CDR2 are DFQATT and SNEGSKA (reference sequence).

The CDR3 DNA follows: TGTGCCTGGAGTGAAGGAGGGAGGGAAGGAGACGAGCAGTACTTC. Translation: CAWSEGGREGDEQYF. The chain has TRBV30 and TRBJ2-7, with 7 bases that match TRBD2. The V gene end was trimmed by 1 base and the J gene end by 5 bases; junction bases not matched to a gene: 11. Germline-derived CDR1 and CDR2 are GTSNPN and SVGIG (reference sequence). The CDR3 is made up of 15 amino acids.